The 27 T cell receptor beta chains given below trace back to one sample, sequenced in a study of identical twins. Via MiXCR, TCRdb re-called the 5' RACE reads, giving one row per CDR3 protein. This table has under 300,000 distinct CDR3 sequences, over 11% appearing once. The sequenced material came from memory (CD45RO+) T cells sorted from blood. These receptors were taken from a woman under 30 in good health.

V gene TRBV20-1 combines with J gene TRBJ2-5; 10 nucleotides align to TRBD1. Losses at the gene ends were 8 bases for V and 1 base for J; bases not matched to a gene: 10. The CDR3 contains 15 residues. Germline-derived CDR1 and CDR2 are DFQATT and SNEGSKA (reference sequence). CDR3 DNA: TGCAGTTCCGTCCGGGACAGGGGTTTCCAAGAGACCCAGTACTTC. Protein product: CSSVRDRGFQETQYF.

This clonotype was seen ten or more times. V usage is TRBV5-1 and J usage is TRBJ2-7, with 9 nucleotides matching TRBD1. The CDR3 is made up of 18 amino acids. V was clipped by 0 bases and J by 5 bases; unmatched bases: 15. In germline, CDR1 is SGHRS, CDR2 YFSETQ. The CDR3 DNA reads TGCGCCAGCAGCTTGGTCCCCACCGGGACAGGGACGGTCCACGAGCAGTACTTC. Translated, it gives CASSLVPTGTGTVHEQYF.

The CDR3 DNA reads TGTGCCAGCAGTCCCGGACGGGGACTCACAGATACGCAGTATTTT. This encodes CASSPGRGLTDTQYF. V gene TRBV12-3 or TRBV12-4 combines with J gene TRBJ2-3, with D perhaps matching TRBD2 (6 bases). The CDR3 covers 15 residues. V was clipped by 5 bases and J by 2 bases, with 14 bases between them.

The chain recombines TRBV20-1 with TRBJ1-2, with a tentative D call TRBD1 (6 bases). CDR1 is DFQATT, CDR2 SNEGSKA, per germline (reference sequence). With 6 bases removed from V and 7 bases from J, the gap between germline ends came to 18 bases. The CDR3 loop spans 13 amino acids. The CDR3 DNA follows: TGCAGTGCCAGTATACAGGGCCGGTTTGGCTACACCTTC. Translation gives CSASIQGRFGYTF.

This clonotype turned up a few times. This chain joins TRBV5-1 and TRBJ1-1; D unresolved. V dropped 7 bases and J dropped 1 base, with 11 bases sitting between them. CDR3 length equals 13 residues. The germline V gene has CDR1 SGHRS and CDR2 YFSETQ. CDR3 in amino acids: CASRPEPNTEAFF. In nucleotides, the CDR3 is TGCGCCAGCCGACCCGAACCGAACACTGAAGCTTTCTTT.

This clonotype has ten or more counts. This chain joins TRBV3-1 and TRBJ2-7; 10 bases are shared with TRBD1. This CDR3 has 14 residues. With 5 bases clipped from V and 4 bases from J, the junction kept 5 bases outside the gene matches. The germline V gene has CDR1 LGHDT and CDR2 YNNKEL (reference sequence). CDR3 bases: TGTGCCAGCAGCACCGACAGGGGGCGTTACGAGCAGTACTTC. Protein product: CASSTDRGRYEQYF.

The chain uses TRBV6-1 and TRBJ2-6; 10 nucleotides align to TRBD1. The length of the CDR3 is 16 residues. Germline V CDR1 and CDR2: MNHNS, SASEGT. With V trimmed by 7 bases and J by 0 bases, 3 bases remained unmatched. The CDR3 spells CASTWTGGSGANVLTF. As DNA, the CDR3 is TGTGCCAGCACCTGGACAGGGGGCTCTGGGGCCAACGTCCTGACTTTC.

This clonotype was observed a few times. The chain couples TRBV7-2 to TRBJ2-3; the D gene is possibly TRBD1 (6 bases). The CDR3 sequence is 13 residues long. CDR1 and CDR2 from the germline V gene are SGHTA and FQGNSA. Trimming cost V 4 bases and J 6 bases, with 11 bases left between them. The CDR3: CASSSDQGDTQYF. The DNA of the CDR3 is TGTGCCAGCAGCTCGGACCAGGGGGATACGCAGTATTTT.

The rearrangement joins TRBV6-5 to TRBJ2-2; no clear D gene. Deletions cut 6 bases from V and 7 bases from J, with 6 bases between. In germline, CDR1 is MNHEY, CDR2 SVGAGI. This CDR3 comprises 11 residues. The CDR3 sequence is CASRMSGELFF. CDR3 DNA sequence: TGTGCCAGCAGGATGAGCGGGGAGCTGTTTTTT.

In its sample, this clonotype was seen a few times. The V gene is TRBV28, the J gene TRBJ2-1; D may be TRBD2 (6 bases). Germline V CDR1 and CDR2: MDHEN, SYDVKM. The CDR3 has 14 residues. V was pared by 7 bases and J by 5 bases, with 15 bases between. The CDR3: CASIMGGANNEQFF. In DNA, the CDR3 is TGTGCCAGCATAATGGGGGGTGCTAACAATGAGCAGTTCTTC.

A few counts support this clonotype. The J gene is TRBJ1-2, the V gene TRBV5-1, with 8 bases lining up with TRBD1. Germline trimming cut 4 bases from V and 4 bases from J; bases unmatched to any gene: 3. The germline V gene has CDR1 SGHRS and CDR2 YFSETQ. The CDR3 has 13 amino acids. The CDR3 bases are TGCGCCAGCAGCCCAGGGACAGGCTATGGCTACACCTTC. Its translation: CASSPGTGYGYTF.

The sample holds many counts of this clonotype. The gene calls are TRBV20-1 and TRBJ1-1, with D perhaps TRBD1 (6 bases). Germline CDR1 reads DFQATT; CDR2 reads SNEGSKA (reference sequence). The CDR3 is 15 amino acids. CDR3 sequence: CRAAGGPIGNTEAFF. Here the CDR3 DNA reads TGCAGAGCCGCGGGGGGGCCAATAGGGAACACTGAAGCTTTCTTT.

The chain recombines TRBV2 with TRBJ2-2, with TRBD1 matching 7 bases. V lost 6 bases and J lost 0; bases outside the gene matches: 4. The CDR3 consists of 15 residues. Germline loops: CDR1 SNHLY, CDR2 FYNNEI. The CDR3 nucleotides read TGTGCCAGCAGAGTTAGGGGGCCGAACACCGGGGAGCTGTTTTTT. It codes for CASRVRGPNTGELFF.

This clonotype was seen only once. This chain joins TRBV10-3 and TRBJ1-1; D gene ambiguous. Trimming took 11 bases from V and 0 from J, leaving 10 bases between them. The CDR3 has 12 residues. CDR1 ENHRY and CDR2 SYGVKD come from the germline V gene. The CDR3 DNA reads TGTGCCGCACAGAATTTGAACACTGAAGCTTTCTTT. It translates to CAAQNLNTEAFF.

V gene TRBV19 combines with J gene TRBJ1-6; weak D call: TRBD1 (5 bases). V was pared by 3 bases and J by 7 bases, with 10 bases between. Germline V CDR1 and CDR2: LNHDA, SQIVND (reference sequence). The CDR3 runs to 14 residues. The CDR3 protein is CASSMRQLNSPLHF. In DNA, the CDR3 is TGTGCCAGTAGTATGCGACAGCTGAATTCACCCCTCCACTTT.

This clonotype was recorded many times. The J gene is TRBJ1-1, the V gene TRBV7-8, with D unresolved. The germline V gene encodes CDR1 SGHVS and CDR2 FQNEAQ. This CDR3 has 13 residues. Trimming took off 2 bases at V and 1 base at J, with 5 bases between the two ends. The CDR3 region has the DNA TGTGCCAGCAGCTTACAAGAGAACACTGAAGCTTTCTTT. It encodes CASSLQENTEAFF.

This clonotype was seen at least ten times. CDR3 DNA sequence: TGTGCCAGCAGTCCGTCCTGGGACAACATTGGTCGTCTGTTTTTT. It is translated as CASSPSWDNIGRLFF. The genes are TRBV6-1 and TRBJ1-4, with TRBD1 as a possible D gene (6 bases). V was shortened by 5 bases and J by 14 bases, with 24 bases between the two germline ends. The CDR3 is 15 amino acids. The V gene's germline CDR1 is MNHNS and CDR2 SASEGT.

This clonotype was seen more than once but under ten times. The genes are TRBV1 and TRBJ2-7; the table names TRBD2, a call not compared with the DNA. TRBV1 is a recognized pseudogene. The CDR3 has 19 amino acids. The CDR3 DNA sequence: TGCACCAGCAGCCAACAAATCACGACTAGCGGGAGGAGCGGTAACGAGCAGTACTTC. Translation: CTSSQQITTSGRSGNEQYF.

This clonotype showed up just a few times. Written as DNA, the CDR3 is TGTGCCAGCAGCCAACTAGCGGGCTTCGTGGCCGAGACCCAGTACTTC. This encodes CASSQLAGFVAETQYF. This chain joins TRBV4-2 and TRBJ2-5; TRBD2 matches 8 bases. Looked up from germline, CDR1 is LGHNA and CDR2 is YNFKEQ. The CDR3 is 16 amino acids. The V segment lost 2 bases and the J segment 5 bases; nucleotides outside the gene matches: 10.

This clonotype was found a few times. The gene calls are TRBV6-1 and TRBJ2-1, with D perhaps matching TRBD1 (5 bases). V shed 5 bases and J shed 0 bases, with 11 bases lying between them. The V gene's germline CDR1 is MNHNS and CDR2 SASEGT. The CDR3 sequence is 15 residues long. CDR3 in DNA: TGTGCCAGCAGTCCACAGGTGAACTCCTACAATGAGCAGTTCTTC. This sequence encodes CASSPQVNSYNEQFF.

V usage is TRBV20-1 and J usage is TRBJ1-5; D possibly corresponds to TRBD1 (5 bases). The CDR3 loop spans 14 amino acids. Per germline, CDR1 DFQATT and CDR2 SNEGSKA (reference sequence). The germline V and J ends were trimmed by 4 bases and 5 bases, with 15 bases remaining between them. Here the CDR3 reads CSAIPSGVYQPQHF. The CDR3 DNA is TGCAGTGCTATACCCTCGGGGGTGTATCAGCCCCAGCATTTT.

The chain is built from TRBV6-5 and TRBJ1-1; D is ambiguous. V was shortened by 0 bases and J by 3 bases, with 8 bases between the two germline ends. The germline V gene has CDR1 MNHEY and CDR2 SVGAGI. The length of the CDR3 is 14 residues. CDR3 nucleotides: TGTGCCAGCAGTTACTCCGCAGCCTACACTGAAGCTTTCTTT. Its translation is CASSYSAAYTEAFF.

The chain is built from TRBV28 and TRBJ2-3, with a possible D match to TRBD1 (5 bases). This CDR3 has 15 residues. Germline loops: CDR1 MDHEN, CDR2 SYDVKM. Trimming removed 3 bases from V and 0 bases from J, with 10 bases in between. The CDR3 DNA follows: TGTGCCAGCAGTTTGCGACAGTCAAGCACAGATACGCAGTATTTT. This gives the protein CASSLRQSSTDTQYF.

The chain is built from TRBV29-1 and TRBJ1-1; TRBD1 aligns across 8 bases. The CDR3 covers 12 residues. Germline V gene sequence: CDR1 SQVTM, CDR2 ANQGSEA. Trimming took 2 bases from V and 9 from J; bases not matched to a gene: 5. CDR3 amino acids: CSVEQTGDKAFF. The CDR3 DNA reads as TGCAGCGTTGAACAGACAGGGGACAAAGCTTTCTTT.

This chain joins TRBV15 and TRBJ2-7, with D unresolved. Germline assignment: CDR1 LNHNV and CDR2 YYDKDF (reference sequence). This CDR3 has 13 amino acids. The ends were cut back, 0 bases at V and 3 bases at J, with 6 bases in the middle. The CDR3 DNA follows: TGTGCCACCAGCAGAGATCCCGACTACGAGCAGTACTTC. Amino acids: CATSRDPDYEQYF.

A few counts support this clonotype. The chain uses TRBV7-2 and TRBJ2-3; D possibly corresponds to TRBD1 (5 bases). V lost 0 bases and J 6 bases, leaving 10 bases between the germline ends. The CDR3 consists of 14 residues. The V gene's germline CDR1 is SGHTA and CDR2 FQGNSA. DNA for the CDR3: TGTGCCAGCAGCTTAGCTAGGGGCTTGGATACGCAGTATTTT. This translates into CASSLARGLDTQYF.

The chain has TRBV5-1 and TRBJ2-3, with 9 bases that match TRBD2. With 2 bases clipped from V and 4 bases from J, the junction kept 5 bases outside the gene matches. The CDR3 contains 15 residues. CDR1 is SGHRS and CDR2 is YFSETQ in the germline V gene. This CDR3 is CASSFQAGGPDTQYF. CDR3 sequence (DNA): TGCGCCAGCAGCTTCCAGGCGGGAGGGCCAGATACGCAGTATTTT.